This T cell receptor (beta chain) stems from a study of T cell responses to AZD1222 COVID-19 vaccine. The table lists this clone with a count of one. Antigen: not known. Regarding the study as a whole: Two AZD1222 administrations were followed by greater Spike-specific TCR breadth and depth. The donors showed a predominance of white British ancestry and of females, with possible underestimation of clonal diversity.

Libraries were prepared by immunoSEQ multiplex PCR; TCRdb keeps only in-frame clonotypes and omits some of them. This repertoire shows 95,000 to 150,000 clones, more than 80% found once; its top ten account for more than 4%. Looked up from germline, CDR1 is SEHNR and CDR2 is FQNEAQ (reference sequence). V shed 5 bases and J 0 bases; nucleotides not matched to a gene: 6. This CDR3 contains 16 residues. The clonotype originates from an adult in good health. The source was peripheral blood, collected on day 0 of AZD1222 vaccination. The chain is built from TRBV7-9 and TRBJ2-2, with 7 bases that match TRBD1. The CDR3 sequence is CASSPPGTANTGELFF. DNA of the CDR3: TGTGCCAGCAGCCCCCCCGGGACAGCGAACACCGGGGAGCTGTTTTTT. Looking up the rest from reference TRBV7-9 and TRBJ2-2 gives the full variable domain: DTGVSQNPRHKITKRGQNVTFRCDPISEHNRLYWYRQTLGQGPEFLTYFQNEAQLEKSRLLSDRFSAERPKGSFSTLEIQRTEQGDSAMYLCASSPPGTANTGELFFGEGSRLTVL.